The rows below give T cell receptor beta chains drawn from one sample of a study of response to subunit inactivated influenza vaccine. MiXCR, applied by TCRdb to the RT-PCR reads, yields one record per CDR3 protein. The sample yields fewer than 400,000 distinct CDR3 sequences, just over 20% seen once. Sequencing used PBMCs from blood, obtained 21 months after vaccination. Receptor source: a man aged 45-69 years who received an inactivated influenza vaccine. The CDR3 runs from the conserved cysteine through the conserved F or W. D genes are given only for firm matches. Clone size is shown for a subset of rows, as once, few, many or a class of expanded clone.

D gene: TRBD1
V gene: TRBV10-3
J gene: TRBJ1-6
clone size: few
CDR3 DNA: TGTGCCATCAGTGAGTCTCGGAGACAGGGTAATTCACCCCTCCACTTT
CDR3 protein: CAISESRRQGNSPLHF

D gene: TRBD1
V gene: TRBV30
J gene: TRBJ2-3
clone size: -
CDR3 DNA: TGTGCCTGGACCATCTCCGGGACAGGCGGCACAGATACGCAGTATTTT
CDR3 protein: CAWTISGTGGTDTQYF

D gene: TRBD2
V gene: TRBV6-1
J gene: TRBJ2-7
clone size: -
CDR3 DNA: TGTGCCAGCAGTCCCGGGACTAGCGGGGGCTACGAGCAGTACTTC
CDR3 protein: CASSPGTSGGYEQYF

D gene: -
V gene: TRBV5-5
J gene: TRBJ1-5
clone size: few
CDR3 DNA: TGTGCCAGCAGCTTGGCGACAGGTAGCAATCAGCCCCAGCATTTT
CDR3 protein: CASSLATGSNQPQHF

D gene: TRBD2
V gene: TRBV5-1
J gene: TRBJ2-3
clone size: few
CDR3 DNA: TGCGCCAGCAGCTTGCGGGAGGTGGATACGCAGTATTTT
CDR3 protein: CASSLREVDTQYF

D gene: TRBD1
V gene: TRBV12-3/TRBV12-4
J gene: TRBJ1-5
clone size: many
CDR3 DNA: TGTGCCAGCAGTTTGGACAGGGGGGGCAATCAGCCCCAGCATTTT
CDR3 protein: CASSLDRGGNQPQHF

D gene: -
V gene: TRBV6-5
J gene: TRBJ2-5
clone size: few
CDR3 DNA: TGTGCCAGCAGTTACTCGAAGCGGGACCAAGAGACCCAGTACTTC
CDR3 protein: CASSYSKRDQETQYF

D gene: -
V gene: TRBV7-2
J gene: TRBJ2-1
clone size: -
CDR3 DNA: TGTGCCAGCAGCTTGGGAAGGTCAGCTGAGCAGTTCTTC
CDR3 protein: CASSLGRSAEQFF

D gene: -
V gene: TRBV10-3
J gene: TRBJ2-1
clone size: -
CDR3 DNA: TGTGCCATCAGTGTGAGTGGGCGCAACTCCTACAATGAGCAGTTCTTC
CDR3 protein: CAISVSGRNSYNEQFF

D gene: -
V gene: TRBV4-3
J gene: TRBJ2-3
clone size: -
CDR3 DNA: TGCGCCAGCAGCCAAGAGGCAGCGTCTAGCACAGATACGCAGTATTTT
CDR3 protein: CASSQEAASSTDTQYF

D gene: -
V gene: TRBV14
J gene: TRBJ2-7
clone size: few
CDR3 DNA: TGTGCCAGCAGCCAAGAAGTGAGATTGTACTTC
CDR3 protein: CASSQEVRLYF

D gene: -
V gene: TRBV3-1
J gene: TRBJ1-1
clone size: many
CDR3 DNA: TGTGCCAGCAGCCAATCTGGCACTGAAGCTTTCTTT
CDR3 protein: CASSQSGTEAFF

D gene: -
V gene: TRBV14
J gene: TRBJ1-2
clone size: few
CDR3 DNA: TGTGCCAGCAGCCAACACCGGCAGGATGGCTACACCTTC
CDR3 protein: CASSQHRQDGYTF

D gene: -
V gene: TRBV4-3
J gene: TRBJ2-2
clone size: once
CDR3 DNA: TGCGCCAGCAGCCAAGAGGGGGGACTCCTCACCGGGGAGCTGTTTTTT
CDR3 protein: CASSQEGGLLTGELFF

D gene: TRBD1
V gene: TRBV5-4
J gene: TRBJ1-1
clone size: -
CDR3 DNA: TGTGCCAGCAGACTACAGGGGGAACACACTGAAGCTTTCTTT
CDR3 protein: CASRLQGEHTEAFF

D gene: -
V gene: TRBV27
J gene: TRBJ2-1
clone size: -
CDR3 DNA: TGTGCCAGCAGTGGGCTGGGGGGCAAGGAGCAGTTCTTC
CDR3 protein: CASSGLGGKEQFF

D gene: -
V gene: TRBV12-3/TRBV12-4
J gene: TRBJ1-2
clone size: few
CDR3 DNA: TGTGCCAGCAGACCCATCAGGGTTGGCTACACCTTC
CDR3 protein: CASRPIRVGYTF

D gene: TRBD1
V gene: TRBV18
J gene: TRBJ1-1
clone size: many
CDR3 DNA: TGTGCCAGCTCACCAAACAGGGGACAGAACACTGAAGCTTTCTTT
CDR3 protein: CASSPNRGQNTEAFF

D gene: -
V gene: TRBV7-9
J gene: TRBJ1-2
clone size: many
CDR3 DNA: TGTGCCAGCAGCTATGACCACAGGAGCCTCTATGGCTACACCTTC
CDR3 protein: CASSYDHRSLYGYTF

D gene: -
V gene: TRBV5-1
J gene: TRBJ2-5
clone size: -
CDR3 DNA: TGCGCCAGCAGCTGGGACGATATTTCAGAGACCCAGTACTTC
CDR3 protein: CASSWDDISETQYF

D gene: TRBD1
V gene: TRBV19
J gene: TRBJ1-1
clone size: many
CDR3 DNA: TGTGCCAGTAGTATACCCGTACAGGGGGTCACTGAAGCTTTCTTT
CDR3 protein: CASSIPVQGVTEAFF

D gene: -
V gene: TRBV1
J gene: TRBJ1-5
clone size: -
CDR3 DNA: TGCACCAGCAGCCAACGCGGACAGTATAGCAATCAGCCCCAGCATTTT
CDR3 protein: CTSSQRGQYSNQPQHF

D gene: TRBD1
V gene: TRBV5-1
J gene: TRBJ1-4
clone size: few
CDR3 DNA: TGCGCCAGCAGCCCCGGACAGGATCGATTCCGGGGTAATGAAAAACTGTTTTTT
CDR3 protein: CASSPGQDRFRGNEKLFF